This is a list of T cell receptor beta chains from one sample in a study of T cell repertoires in cytomegalovirus infection. A single record per CDR3 protein comes from TCRdb applying MiXCR to the reads. The sample has under 500,000 distinct CDR3 sequences; approximately 40% are singletons. What these receptors recognize is not known. The sequenced sample was cultured PBMCs, obtained from culture after CMV antigen stimulation. The receptors were gathered from a human donor in good health (CMV status not recorded). Some clones in this sample may be carry-over from other donors' samples. Both conserved end residues are part of each CDR3. A D gene is named only where the DNA matches it firmly. Clone size is given for some rows only: seen once, a few or many times, or a class if the clone is expanded.

size | J | D | V | CDR3 | DNA
NA | TRBJ2-3 | NA | TRBV12-3/TRBV12-4 | CASSFLPTWQAGPDTQYF | TGTGCCAGCAGTTTTCTCCCGACTTGGCAAGCAGGCCCAGATACGCAGTATTTT
few | TRBJ1-1 | TRBD1 | TRBV20-1 | CRSRDRGNTEAFF | TGCAGGAGCCGGGACAGGGGGAACACTGAAGCTTTCTTT
NA | TRBJ1-1 | TRBD1 | TRBV7-6 | CASSPQGARAFF | TGTGCCAGCAGCCCGCAGGGGGCTCGAGCTTTCTTT
NA | TRBJ1-5 | NA | TRBV12-3/TRBV12-4 | CASTGTPNQPQHF | TGTGCCAGCACCGGGACCCCCAATCAGCCCCAGCATTTT
NA | TRBJ2-3 | NA | TRBV6-2/TRBV6-3 | CASSYVLQQRKYF | TGTGCCAGCAGTTATGTTTTACAGCAAAGAAAGTATTTT
NA | TRBJ1-2 | NA | TRBV6-6 | CASSLGAGTYYGYTF | TGTGCCAGCAGTTTGGGGGCCGGAACTTACTATGGCTACACCTTC
NA | TRBJ2-1 | NA | TRBV7-8 | CASSLVFSLPLEQFF | TGTGCCAGCAGCTTGGTGTTTAGCCTCCCCCTCGAGCAGTTCTTC
NA | TRBJ2-3 | NA | TRBV6-5 | CASSYSVTVTDTQYF | TGTGCCAGCAGTTACTCAGTAACGGTCACAGATACGCAGTATTTT
many | TRBJ2-7 | TRBD2 | TRBV7-6 | CASSLGTSGYLMSEQYF | TGTGCCAGCAGCTTAGGGACTAGCGGGTACTTGATGTCCGAGCAGTACTTC
NA | TRBJ2-2 | NA | TRBV20-1 | CSGRRGAGELFF | TGCAGTGGACGGAGGGGCGCCGGGGAGCTGTTTTTT
NA | TRBJ1-2 | NA | TRBV6-2/TRBV6-3 | CASSYLGTAGLGYTF | TGTGCCAGCAGTTACTTGGGGACCGCTGGATTGGGCTACACCTTC
many | TRBJ1-2 | NA | TRBV7-2 | CASSIGASYGYTF | TGTGCCAGCAGCATCGGGGCCAGCTATGGCTACACCTTC
NA | TRBJ1-5 | NA | TRBV7-2 | CASSLGDLGDQPQHF | TGTGCCAGCAGCTTAGGGGACCTCGGGGATCAGCCCCAGCATTTT
few | TRBJ1-1 | NA | TRBV12-3/TRBV12-4 | CASSPRSSWDGGTEAFF | TGTGCCAGCAGCCCTCGCAGTTCGTGGGACGGGGGCACTGAAGCTTTCTTT
many | TRBJ2-6 | NA | TRBV7-2 | CASSPDSGANVLTF | TGTGCCAGCAGCCCCGACTCTGGGGCCAACGTCCTGACTTTC
NA | TRBJ1-2 | NA | TRBV7-9 | CASSYGTPAGYTF | TGTGCCAGCAGCTACGGCACACCGGCGGGCTACACCTTC
NA | TRBJ2-7 | NA | TRBV12-5 | CASGRGVLYEQYF | TGTGCTAGTGGTCGCGGGGTGCTCTACGAGCAGTACTTC
few | TRBJ2-3 | NA | TRBV28 | CASRDLVPSTDTQYF | TGTGCCAGCAGAGATCTAGTCCCCTCCACAGATACGCAGTATTTT
NA | TRBJ2-2 | TRBD1 | TRBV12-3/TRBV12-4 | CASSTTGTNTGELFF | TGTGCCAGCAGTACGACAGGGACGAACACCGGGGAGCTGTTTTTT
many | TRBJ2-2 | NA | TRBV7-2 | CASSLGGTNTGELFF | TGTGCCAGCAGCCTAGGAGGCACGAACACCGGGGAGCTGTTTTTT
NA | TRBJ2-3 | NA | TRBV6-2/TRBV6-3 | CASSYRQGGTDTQYF | TGTGCCAGCAGTTATAGGCAGGGTGGGACAGATACGCAGTATTTT
NA | TRBJ2-2 | TRBD1 | TRBV15 | CATSPRGKYGELFF | TGTGCCACCAGCCCCAGGGGGAAATACGGGGAGCTGTTTTTT
many | TRBJ2-3 | TRBD2 | TRBV7-2 | CASSYPLAGGTDTQYF | TGTGCCAGCAGCTACCCACTAGCGGGGGGGACAGATACGCAGTATTTT
NA | TRBJ2-1 | TRBD1 | TRBV11-2 | CASSLVPTGGLDEQFF | TGTGCCAGCAGCTTAGTCCCCACAGGGGGCTTGGATGAGCAGTTCTTC
NA | TRBJ2-7 | TRBD1 | TRBV7-6 | CASSPGTGVNEQYF | TGTGCCAGCAGCCCCGGGACAGGGGTAAACGAGCAGTACTTC
NA | TRBJ1-5 | NA | TRBV7-2 | CASSLDLAGAQHF | TGTGCCAGCAGCTTAGACCTCGCAGGGGCCCAGCATTTT
NA | TRBJ2-7 | NA | TRBV20-1 | CSASRATSEQYF | TGCAGTGCTAGTAGGGCAACCAGCGAGCAGTACTTC
NA | TRBJ2-7 | NA | TRBV7-2 | CASSRTSGEQYF | TGTGCCAGCAGCCGGACATCCGGGGAGCAGTACTTC
many | TRBJ2-1 | NA | TRBV11-2 | CASSFSAGTIYEQFF | TGTGCCAGCAGCTTCTCGGCAGGGACGATCTATGAGCAGTTCTTC
NA | TRBJ2-3 | NA | TRBV12-3/TRBV12-4 | CASSLNSALGSTDTQYF | TGTGCCAGCAGTTTAAACTCTGCACTAGGGAGCACAGATACGCAGTATTTT
few | TRBJ1-1 | TRBD1 | TRBV19 | CASSIGGQVTEAFF | TGTGCCAGTAGTATCGGGGGACAGGTCACTGAAGCTTTCTTT
NA | TRBJ1-1 | NA | TRBV18 | CASSPVGGEAFF | TGTGCCAGCTCACCAGTAGGGGGTGAAGCTTTCTTT
many | TRBJ1-2 | NA | TRBV12-3/TRBV12-4 | CASRRTGQRHYTF | TGTGCCAGCAGACGTACAGGGCAACGACATTACACCTTC
few | TRBJ2-7 | NA | TRBV7-6 | CASSLTIEQYF | TGTGCCAGCAGCTTAACTATCGAGCAGTACTTC
NA | TRBJ1-1 | NA | TRBV19 | CASSRSTGTTGTEAFF | TGTGCCAGTAGCCGTTCGACAGGAACCACGGGCACTGAAGCTTTCTTT